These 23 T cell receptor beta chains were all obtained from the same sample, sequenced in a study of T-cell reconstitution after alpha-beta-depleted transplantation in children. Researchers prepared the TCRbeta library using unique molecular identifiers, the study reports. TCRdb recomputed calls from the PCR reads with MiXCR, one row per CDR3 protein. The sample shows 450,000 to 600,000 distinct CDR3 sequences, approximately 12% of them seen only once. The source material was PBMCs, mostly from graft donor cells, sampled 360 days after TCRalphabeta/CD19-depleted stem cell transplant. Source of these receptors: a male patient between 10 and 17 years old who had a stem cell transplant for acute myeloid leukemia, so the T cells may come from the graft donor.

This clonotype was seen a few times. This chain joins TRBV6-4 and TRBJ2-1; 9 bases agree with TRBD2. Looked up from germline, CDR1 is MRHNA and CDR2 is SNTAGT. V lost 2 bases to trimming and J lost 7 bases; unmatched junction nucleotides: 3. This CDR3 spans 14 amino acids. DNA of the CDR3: TGTGCCAGCAGTGACCTAGCGGGGCGGAATGAGCAGTTCTTC. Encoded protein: CASSDLAGRNEQFF.

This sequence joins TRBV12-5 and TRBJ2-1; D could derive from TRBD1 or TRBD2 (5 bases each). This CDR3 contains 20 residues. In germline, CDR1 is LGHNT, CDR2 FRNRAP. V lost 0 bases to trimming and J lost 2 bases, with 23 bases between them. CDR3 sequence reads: CASGLVSGVRDRTTYNEQFF. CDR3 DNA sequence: TGTGCTAGTGGTTTGGTATCCGGCGTCAGGGACCGAACGACCTACAATGAGCAGTTCTTC.

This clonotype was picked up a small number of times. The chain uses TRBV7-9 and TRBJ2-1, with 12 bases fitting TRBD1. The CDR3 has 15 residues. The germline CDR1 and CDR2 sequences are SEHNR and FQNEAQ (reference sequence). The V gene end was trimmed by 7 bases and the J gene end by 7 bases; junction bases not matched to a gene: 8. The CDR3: CASTLTGQGANEQFF. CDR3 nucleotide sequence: TGTGCCAGCACCCTTACGGGACAGGGGGCGAATGAGCAGTTCTTC.

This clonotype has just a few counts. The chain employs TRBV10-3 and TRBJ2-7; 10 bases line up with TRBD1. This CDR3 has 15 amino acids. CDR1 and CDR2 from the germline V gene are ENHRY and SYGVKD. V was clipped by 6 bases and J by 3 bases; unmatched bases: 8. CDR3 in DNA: TGTGCCATCAGATCCGGGACAGGGGACGGCTACGAGCAGTACTTC. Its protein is CAIRSGTGDGYEQYF.

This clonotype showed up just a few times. The CDR3 is CASSVTVSYNEQFF. Written as DNA, the CDR3 is TGTGCCAGCAGCGTAACAGTCTCCTACAATGAGCAGTTCTTC. V gene TRBV9 combines with J gene TRBJ2-1, with D uncertain. The CDR3 runs 14 residues. The V and J ends lost 1 base and 0 bases respectively, with 5 bases between them. CDR1 and CDR2 from the germline V gene are SGDLS and YYNGEE.

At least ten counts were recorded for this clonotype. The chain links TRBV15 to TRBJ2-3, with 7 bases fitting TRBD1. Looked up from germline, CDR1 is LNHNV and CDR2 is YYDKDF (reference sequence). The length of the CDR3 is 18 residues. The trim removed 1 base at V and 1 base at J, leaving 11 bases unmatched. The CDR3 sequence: CATSRAGTDIGGTDTQYF. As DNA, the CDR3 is TGTGCCACCAGCAGAGCAGGGACAGATATTGGGGGCACAGATACGCAGTATTTT.

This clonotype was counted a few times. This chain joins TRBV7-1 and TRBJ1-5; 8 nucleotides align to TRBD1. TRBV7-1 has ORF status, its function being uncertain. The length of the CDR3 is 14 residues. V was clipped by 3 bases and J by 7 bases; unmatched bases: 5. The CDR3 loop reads CASSSDRGGQPQHF. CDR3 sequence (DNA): TGTGCCAGCAGCTCCGACAGGGGTGGCCAGCCCCAGCATTTT.

DNA of the CDR3: TGCGCCAGCAGCTACACAGGGACATCCTACAATGAGCAGTTCTTC. This gives the protein CASSYTGTSYNEQFF. The chain couples TRBV5-1 to TRBJ2-1, with D possibly matching TRBD1 (6 bases). V was pared by 3 bases and J by 1 base, with 11 bases between. The CDR3 spans 15 residues. Germline V gene data show CDR1 as SGHRS and CDR2 as YFSETQ.

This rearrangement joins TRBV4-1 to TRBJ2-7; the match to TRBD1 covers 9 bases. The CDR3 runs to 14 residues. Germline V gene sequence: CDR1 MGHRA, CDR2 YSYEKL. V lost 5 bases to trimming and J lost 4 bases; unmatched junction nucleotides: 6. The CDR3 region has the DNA TGCGCCAGCAGCTCGGTACAGGGGGCGTACGAGCAGTACTTC. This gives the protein CASSSVQGAYEQYF.

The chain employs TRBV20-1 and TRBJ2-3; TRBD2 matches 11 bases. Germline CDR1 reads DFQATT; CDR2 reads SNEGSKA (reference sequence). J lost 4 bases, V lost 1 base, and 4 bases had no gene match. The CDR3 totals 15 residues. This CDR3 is CSARVVAGGPDTQYF. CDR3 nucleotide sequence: TGCAGTGCTAGAGTAGTAGCGGGAGGGCCAGATACGCAGTATTTT.

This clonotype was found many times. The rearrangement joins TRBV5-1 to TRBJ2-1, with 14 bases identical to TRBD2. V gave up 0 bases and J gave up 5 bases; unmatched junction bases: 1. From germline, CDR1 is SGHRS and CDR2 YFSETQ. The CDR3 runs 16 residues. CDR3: CASSLEGLAGDNEQFF. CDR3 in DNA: TGCGCCAGCAGCTTGGAGGGACTAGCGGGAGACAATGAGCAGTTCTTC.

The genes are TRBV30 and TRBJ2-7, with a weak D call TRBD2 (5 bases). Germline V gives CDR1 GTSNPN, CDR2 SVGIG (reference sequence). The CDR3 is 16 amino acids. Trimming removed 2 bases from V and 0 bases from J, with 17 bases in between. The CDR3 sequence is CAWSRSRGRSSYEQYF. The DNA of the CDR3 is TGTGCCTGGAGTAGATCTCGTGGGAGAAGCTCCTACGAGCAGTACTTC.

The CDR3 DNA reads TGTGCCAGCAGCATCCGGGGAGGTAACACCTACGAGCAGTACTTC. Translated: CASSIRGGNTYEQYF. V and J are TRBV7-9 and TRBJ2-7; D might be TRBD2 (6 bases). V shed 5 bases and J shed 2 bases, with 16 bases lying between them. Germline values: CDR1 SEHNR, CDR2 FQNEAQ (reference sequence). This CDR3 has 15 residues.

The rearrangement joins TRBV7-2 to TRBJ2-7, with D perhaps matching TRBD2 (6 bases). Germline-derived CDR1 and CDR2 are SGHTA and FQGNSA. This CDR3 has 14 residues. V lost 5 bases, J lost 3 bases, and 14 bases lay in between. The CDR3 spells CASSQGLKGYEQYF. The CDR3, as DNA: TGTGCCAGCAGCCAGGGACTCAAAGGCTACGAGCAGTACTTC.

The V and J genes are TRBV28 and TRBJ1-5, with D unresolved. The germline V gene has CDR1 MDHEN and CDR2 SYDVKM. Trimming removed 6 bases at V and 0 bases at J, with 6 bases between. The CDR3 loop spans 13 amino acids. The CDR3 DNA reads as TGTGCCAGCAGGACACATAGCAATCAGCCCCAGCATTTT. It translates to CASRTHSNQPQHF.

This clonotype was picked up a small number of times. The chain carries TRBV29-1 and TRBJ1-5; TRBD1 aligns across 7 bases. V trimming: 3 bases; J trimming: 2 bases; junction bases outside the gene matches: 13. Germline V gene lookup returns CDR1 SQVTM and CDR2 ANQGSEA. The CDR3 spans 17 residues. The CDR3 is CSVDWAGGGRGNQPQHF. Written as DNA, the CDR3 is TGCAGCGTTGACTGGGCAGGGGGTGGAAGAGGCAATCAGCCCCAGCATTTT.

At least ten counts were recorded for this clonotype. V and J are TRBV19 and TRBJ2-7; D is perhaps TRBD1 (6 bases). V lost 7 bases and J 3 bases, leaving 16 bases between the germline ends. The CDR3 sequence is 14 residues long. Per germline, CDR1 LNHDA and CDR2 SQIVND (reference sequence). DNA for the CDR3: TGTGCCAGTAAGGTGACAGGAGTGGGCTACGAGCAGTACTTC. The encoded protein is CASKVTGVGYEQYF.

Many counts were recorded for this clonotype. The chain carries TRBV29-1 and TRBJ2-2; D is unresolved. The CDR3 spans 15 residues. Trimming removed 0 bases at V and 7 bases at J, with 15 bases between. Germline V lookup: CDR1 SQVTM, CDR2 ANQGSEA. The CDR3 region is CSVEEGGAYSGELFF. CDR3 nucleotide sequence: TGCAGCGTTGAAGAAGGTGGAGCTTATAGCGGGGAGCTGTTTTTT.

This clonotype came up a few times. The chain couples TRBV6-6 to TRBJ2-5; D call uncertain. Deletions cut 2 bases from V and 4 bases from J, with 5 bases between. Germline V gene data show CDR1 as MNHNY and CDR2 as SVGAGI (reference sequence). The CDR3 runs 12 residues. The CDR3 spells CASSYAVETQYF. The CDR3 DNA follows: TGTGCCAGCAGTTACGCAGTAGAGACCCAGTACTTC.

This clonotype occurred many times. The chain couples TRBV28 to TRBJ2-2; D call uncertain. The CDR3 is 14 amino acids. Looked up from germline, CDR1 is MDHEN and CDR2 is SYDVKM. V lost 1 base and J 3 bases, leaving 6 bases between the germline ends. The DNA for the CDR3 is TGTGCCAGCAGTTTATCTCTGCACACCGGGGAGCTGTTTTTT. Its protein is CASSLSLHTGELFF.

The CDR3 spells CASSWRGRWDNEQFF. The CDR3 DNA is TGTGCCAGCTCATGGAGGGGGCGCTGGGACAATGAGCAGTTCTTC. The rearrangement uses TRBV18 and TRBJ2-1; D is perhaps TRBD1 (7 bases). The V and J ends lost 5 bases and 5 bases respectively, with 16 bases between them. The germline CDR1 and CDR2 sequences are KGHSH and LQKENI. The CDR3 runs to 15 residues.

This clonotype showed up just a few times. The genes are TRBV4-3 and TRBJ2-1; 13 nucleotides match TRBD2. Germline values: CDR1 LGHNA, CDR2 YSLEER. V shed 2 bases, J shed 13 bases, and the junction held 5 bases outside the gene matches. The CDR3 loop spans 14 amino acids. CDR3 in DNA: TGCGCCAGCAGCCAAACAACTAGCGGGAGGGCTCAGTTCTTC. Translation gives CASSQTTSGRAQFF.

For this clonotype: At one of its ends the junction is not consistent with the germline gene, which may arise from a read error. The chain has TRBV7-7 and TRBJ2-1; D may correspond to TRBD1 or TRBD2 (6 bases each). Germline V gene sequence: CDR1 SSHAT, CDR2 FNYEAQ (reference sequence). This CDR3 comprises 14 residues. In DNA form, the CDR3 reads TGTGCCAGCAGATTAGGGGGGTCCTACAATGAGCAGTTCTTC. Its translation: CASRLGGSYNEQFF.